One and the same sample provided the 18 T cell receptor beta chains below, sequenced in a study of shared clonotypes between healthy human individuals. The repertoire was sequenced with immunoSEQ multiplex PCR; TCRdb's copy has only in-frame clones and lacks some. The data contain more than 2 million clones, approximately 94% of them singletons. The material sequenced was naive CD4+ T cells sorted from blood. Subset given: CD45RA+ positively selected. These receptors originate from a man between 18 and 35 years old in good health.

J is TRBJ1-5 and V is TRBV18; weak D call: TRBD1 (5 bases). The V gene's germline CDR1 is KGHSH and CDR2 LQKENI. This CDR3 region has 14 residues. V lost 6 bases and J lost 3, with 12 bases in between. CDR3 sequence (DNA): TGTGCCAGCTCGCAGGGTGTATCCAATCAGCCCCAGCATTTT. This sequence encodes CASSQGVSNQPQHF.

This clone was found a few times. The chain links TRBV10-3 to TRBJ2-2, with D possibly being TRBD2 (5 bases). V was trimmed by 7 bases and J by 7 bases, leaving 13 bases between them. Germline CDR1 and CDR2: ENHRY and SYGVKD. The CDR3 is 13 residues long. CDR3 in amino acids: CAITDGGSGELFF. The CDR3 DNA sequence: TGTGCCATCACCGATGGTGGGAGCGGGGAGCTGTTTTTT.

The V call is TRBV2, the J call TRBJ2-5, with D perhaps matching TRBD1 or TRBD2 (5 bases each). The V end lost 3 bases, the J end lost 7 bases, and 15 bases lay between the germline ends. This CDR3 spans 14 amino acids. Per the germline V gene, CDR1 is SNHLY and CDR2 is FYNNEI. This CDR3 reads CASSEEGTLGTQYF. The CDR3 nucleotides read TGTGCCAGCAGTGAGGAAGGGACCCTGGGGACCCAGTACTTC.

J is TRBJ1-2 and V is TRBV19; D is unresolved. The CDR3 totals 13 residues. Trimming shortened V by 6 bases and J by 4 bases, and 12 bases separated the two germline ends. The germline V gene has CDR1 LNHDA and CDR2 SQIVND (reference sequence). CDR3 amino acids: CASRVPGSYGYTF. DNA of the CDR3: TGTGCCAGTAGGGTTCCGGGATCCTATGGCTACACCTTC.

The chain employs TRBV9 and TRBJ2-5, with D unresolved. CDR3 length equals 14 residues. Germline-derived CDR1 and CDR2 are SGDLS and YYNGEE. The V end was cut by 0 bases, the J end by 4 bases, with 10 bases between. The CDR3 DNA is TGTGCCAGCAGCGTAGGCGTAGGGTTAGAGACCCAGTACTTC. Translated: CASSVGVGLETQYF.

The genes are TRBV5-1 and TRBJ2-2; D is unresolved. The CDR3 is 15 amino acids. Trimming stripped 0 bases from V and 6 bases from J, with 12 bases between. Per the germline V gene, CDR1 is SGHRS and CDR2 is YFSETQ. The CDR3 DNA reads TGCGCCAGCAGCTTGGTGCAGGTTCTGGCCGGGGAGCTGTTTTTT. Translation gives CASSLVQVLAGELFF. The full variable domain, in which reference TRBV5-1 and TRBJ2-2 provide the parts outside the CDR3, is KAGVTQTPRYLIKTRGQQVTLSCSPISGHRSVSWYQQTPGQGLQFLFEYFSETQRNKGNFPGRFSGRQFSNSRSEMNVSTLELGDSALYLCASSLVQVLAGELFFGEGSRLTVL.

This chain links TRBV25-1 with TRBJ2-7; 7 bases agree with TRBD1. Germline loops: CDR1 MGHDK, CDR2 SYGVNS. V shed 0 bases and J 7 bases; nucleotides not matched to a gene: 3. The CDR3 extends over 13 amino acids. The CDR3 bases are TGTGCCAGCAGTGAATACAGGGGGTGGGAGCAGTACTTC. Its protein product is CASSEYRGWEQYF.

The V call is TRBV7-9, the J call TRBJ2-7, with D unclear. The CDR3 is made up of 14 amino acids. Germline-derived CDR1 and CDR2 are SEHNR and FQNEAQ (reference sequence). V dropped 0 bases and J dropped 0 bases, with 6 bases sitting between them. CDR3 coding DNA: TGTGCCAGCAGCTTAGCCAGCAGCTCCTACGAGCAGTACTTC. Translated: CASSLASSSYEQYF.

The chain is built from TRBV7-9 and TRBJ2-5; 8 nucleotides match TRBD1. V dropped 4 bases and J dropped 5; count of bases not matched to a gene: 9. CDR1 is SEHNR and CDR2 is FQNEAQ in the germline V gene (reference sequence). The CDR3 sequence is 15 residues long. CDR3 DNA: TGTGCCAGCAGCTACTCGGACAGGGCATGGGAGACCCAGTACTTC. This translates into CASSYSDRAWETQYF. Drawing the rest from reference TRBV7-9 and TRBJ2-5, the complete variable domain is DTGVSQNPRHKITKRGQNVTFRCDPISEHNRLYWYRQTLGQGPEFLTYFQNEAQLEKSRLLSDRFSAERPKGSFSTLEIQRTEQGDSAMYLCASSYSDRAWETQYFGPGTRLLVL.

This clone has only one observation. The CDR3 region has the DNA TGTGCCAGCAGTCCGGCAGGGCGAAGCAATCAGCCCCAGCATTTT. It codes for CASSPAGRSNQPQHF. This chain uses TRBV2 with TRBJ1-5, with D maybe TRBD1 (5 bases). Germline values: CDR1 SNHLY, CDR2 FYNNEI. The CDR3 spans 15 residues. V was clipped by 5 bases and J by 1 base, with 12 bases between them. Looking up the rest from reference TRBV2 and TRBJ1-5 gives the full variable domain: EPEVTQTPSHQVTQMGQEVILRCVPISNHLYFYWYRQILGQKVEFLVSFYNNEISEKSEIFDDQFSVERPDGSNFTLKIRSTKLEDSAMYFCASSPAGRSNQPQHFGDGTRLSIL.

Comments on this clone: Other nucleotide sequences from this sample produce the same CDR3. The chain combines TRBV20-1 with TRBJ1-1; D gene ambiguous. The germline V and J ends were trimmed by 6 bases and 4 bases, with 9 bases remaining between them. The germline CDR1 and CDR2 sequences are DFQATT and SNEGSKA (reference sequence). The CDR3 consists of 11 residues. Here the CDR3 reads CSATDGTEAFF. The CDR3, as DNA: TGCAGTGCAACGGATGGCACTGAAGCTTTCTTT.

This clone was observed a single time. V is TRBV19 and J is TRBJ2-2; D might be TRBD2 (6 bases). Deletions cut 5 bases from V and 6 bases from J, with 13 bases between. CDR1 is LNHDA and CDR2 is SQIVND in the germline V gene (reference sequence). This CDR3 is built from 14 residues. CDR3 coding DNA: TGTGCCAGTAGTTCTGGACTAAGCTCCGGGGAGCTGTTTTTT. Translation: CASSSGLSSGELFF.

The rearrangement links TRBV10-3 to TRBJ2-2; 9 nucleotides line up with TRBD2. Trimming took 6 bases from V and 2 from J; bases not matched to a gene: 4. CDR1 ENHRY and CDR2 SYGVKD come from the germline V gene. The CDR3 sequence is 15 residues long. The CDR3, as DNA: TGTGCCATCAGGGGGGGACTAGCTAACACCGGGGAGCTGTTTTTT. This codes for CAIRGGLANTGELFF.

As for this clone: Other DNA sequences of this sample code for an identical CDR3. The chain has TRBV5-1 and TRBJ1-1; D is ambiguous. V was shortened by 2 bases and J by 1 base, with 6 bases between the two germline ends. The CDR3 is 13 residues long. Germline CDR1 is SGHRS and CDR2 is YFSETQ. DNA of the CDR3: TGCGCCAGCAGCTTTAGCACGAACACTGAAGCTTTCTTT. Its protein is CASSFSTNTEAFF.

In nucleotides, the CDR3 is TGCGCCAGCAGCCAAAGTCGAGGGCCGGGAGGGAGTCAAGAGACCCAGTACTTC. Translating gives CASSQSRGPGGSQETQYF. V gene TRBV4-1 combines with J gene TRBJ2-5, with 8 nucleotides matching TRBD2. Germline lookup yields CDR1 MGHRA and CDR2 YSYEKL. There are 18 residues in the CDR3. V was clipped by 2 bases and J by 2 bases; unmatched bases: 13.

The chain joins TRBV7-2 to TRBJ2-5; D unresolved. CDR1 SGHTA and CDR2 FQGNSA come from the germline V gene. The CDR3 length is 12 residues. Trimming stripped 5 bases from V and 4 bases from J, with 8 bases between. DNA of the CDR3: TGTGCCAGCAGCGCGCGTACAGAGACCCAGTACTTC. Translated: CASSARTETQYF. The full variable domain, in which reference TRBV7-2 and TRBJ2-5 provide the parts outside the CDR3, is GAGVSQSPSNKVTEKGKDVELRCDPISGHTALYWYRQSLGQGLEFLIYFQGNSAPDKSGLPSDRFSAERTGGSVSTLTIQRTQQEDSAVYLCASSARTETQYFGPGTRLLVL.

Regarding this clone: This specimen includes other DNA sequences encoding the same CDR3. The CDR3 loop is CASSQGGETQYF. Written as DNA, the CDR3 is TGTGCCAGCAGCCAAGGGGGAGAGACCCAGTACTTC. V and J are TRBV6-5 and TRBJ2-5; a possible D gene is TRBD1 (6 bases). The V end lost 6 bases, the J end lost 4 bases, and 9 bases lay between the germline ends. The CDR3 length is 12 residues. CDR1 is MNHEY, CDR2 SVGAGI, per germline.

Note on this clone: The sample carries other DNA sequences with the same CDR3. In nucleotides, the CDR3 is TGCGCCAGCAGCTTGGGGTCTGGGTCGGGAGAGACCCAGTACTTC. Amino acids: CASSLGSGSGETQYF. This chain joins TRBV5-1 and TRBJ2-5; D gene ambiguous. Germline V gives CDR1 SGHRS, CDR2 YFSETQ. The V gene lost 0 bases and the J gene lost 4 bases, with 13 bases spanning the gap. This CDR3 is built from 15 residues.